Below, one T cell receptor beta chain is given with its context. The sample belongs to a study of T cell changes during pregnancy in multiple sclerosis. The method was immunoSEQ multiplex PCR; TCRdb's version includes in-frame clones alone and lacks a portion of them. Among about 75,000 clones listed, roughly 90% were seen once. The CDR3 runs 15 residues. V was pared by 4 bases and J by 5 bases, with 18 bases between. The germline V gene encodes CDR1 SGHRS and CDR2 YFSETQ. Sample: peripheral blood, taken in the first trimester of pregnancy. The TCR originated in a female donor in good health, enrolled as a control in a pregnancy study. The chain links TRBV5-1 to TRBJ1-1; D is unclear. The CDR3 DNA reads TGCGCCAGCAGCCTTGGGCCCTCGGAGGAGACTGAAGCTTTCTTT. It yields the protein CASSLGPSEETEAFF.